This T cell receptor (beta chain) was sequenced during a study of Tregs in tolerant kidney transplant recipients. Concerning this clone itself: Its antigen is unknown.

V lost 0 bases and J 1 base, leaving 7 bases between the germline ends. The CDR3 loop spans 15 amino acids. CDR1 is SGHDN and CDR2 is FVKESK in the germline V gene. CD4+CD25+CD127- Tregs, CD4+CD25- non-Tregs, CD4 and CD8 cells were sorted. Broader study findings: No direct test of biological reproducibility was done here. Findings come from small patient numbers and require larger validation.

TCRdb's copy holds only in-frame clones and misses some; the assay was immunoSEQ multiplex PCR. The top ten clones hold approximately 0.59% of a sample with 110,000 or so clones, roughly 92% of them seen once. V usage is TRBV14 and J usage is TRBJ1-3, with D unresolved. Sequencing was done on a sample of CD4+ T cells from blood. This TCR derives from a human donor in good health. CDR3 sequence: CASSQDSGSGNTIYF. Here the CDR3 DNA reads TGTGCCAGCAGCCAAGACTCAGGTTCTGGAAACACCATATATTTT. Full variable domain (remainder filled in from reference TRBV14 and TRBJ1-3): EAGVTQFPSHSVIEKGQTVTLRCDPISGHDNLYWYRRVMGKEIKFLLHFVKESKQDESGMPNNRFLAERTGGTYSTLKVQPAELEDSGVYFCASSQDSGSGNTIYFGEGSWLTVV.